This T cell receptor (beta chain) comes out of a study of blood T cell repertoires in COVID-19. Overall study: PBMCs, B-cell-depleted T cells, or T cells provided the cDNA or gDNA that made up the material.

The CDR3 has 17 amino acids. The germline CDR1 and CDR2 sequences are SGHNT and YENEEA. Trimming cost V 5 bases and J 0 bases; bases outside gene matches: 12. As handled by the study authors: From reference gene primer amplification, estimates of nucleated cell counts were derived. Measured with immunoSEQ multiplex PCR; TCRdb has only the in-frame clones, and not every one. That table gives V, J and clone size, and the DNA gave D and trimming. Of about 140,000 clones in the sample, 65% to 90% are singletons; the top ten hold around 2.9%. The rearrangement joins TRBV11-3 to TRBJ1-1; 7 positions agree with TRBD1. The receptor was derived from a man over 45 with acute or convalescent COVID-19. Sequencing used peripheral blood. For the CDR3, the DNA is TGTGCCAGCAGCGCGGGACAGTGGGATGGTATGAACACTGAAGCTTTCTTT. It yields the protein CASSAGQWDGMNTEAFF. Full variable domain (remainder filled in from reference TRBV11-3 and TRBJ1-1): EAGVVQSPRYKIIEKKQPVAFWCNPISGHNTLYWYLQNLGQGPELLIRYENEEAVDDSQLPKDRFSAERLKGVDSTLKIQPAELGDSAVYLCASSAGQWDGMNTEAFFGQGTRLTVV.